Each of the 4 T cell receptor beta chains below was sequenced from the same sample in a study of Graves' ophthalmopathy and Graves' hyperthyroidism. Beta-chain TCR CDR3 regions were amplified from RNA transcripts. RT-PCR with HTBI primers came first, then second-round multiplex PCR. Using its own MiXCR run on the multiplex PCR reads, TCRdb lists one record per CDR3 protein. Among about 210,000 distinct CDR3 sequences listed, approximately 29% were seen once. The material sequenced was peripheral blood. The receptors originated from a man aged 45 to 65 with Graves' ophthalmopathy.

The chain carries TRBV12-3 or TRBV12-4 and TRBJ2-7, with TRBD1 matching over 10 bases. CDR3 length equals 14 residues. After removal of 3 bases from V and 6 bases from J, the junction contained 5 bases not matched to a gene. CDR3 sequence reads: CASSFTTGGLEQYF. The CDR3 bases are TGTGCCAGCAGTTTCACGACAGGGGGCCTCGAGCAGTACTTC.

This clonotype showed up many times. The V call is TRBV29-1, the J call TRBJ1-2; 9 positions agree with TRBD1. The V gene's germline CDR1 is SQVTM and CDR2 ANQGSEA. The J segment lost 6 bases and the V segment lost 8 bases, leaving 10 bases of the junction unmatched. CDR3 size: 13 residues. The CDR3 sequence is CSIRTGALDGYTF. The CDR3 nucleotides read TGCAGCATCAGGACAGGGGCCCTTGATGGCTACACCTTC.

This clonotype was recorded at least ten times. The J gene is TRBJ2-7, the V gene TRBV10-1; no firm D call. Trimming left V 2 bases short and J 6 bases short, with 8 bases between. There are 12 residues in the CDR3. The germline V gene has CDR1 WNHNN and CDR2 SYGVQD (reference sequence). The CDR3 region is CASSEVATEQYF. The CDR3 DNA reads TGCGCCAGCAGTGAGGTCGCGACCGAGCAGTACTTC.

In this sample, this clonotype turned up a few times. The rearrangement links TRBV7-3 to TRBJ2-2; D is tentatively TRBD1 or TRBD2 (5 bases each). The germline CDR1 and CDR2 sequences are SGHTA and FQGTGA. CDR3 size: 14 residues. V was shortened by 2 bases and J by 2 bases, with 6 bases between the two germline ends. CDR3: CASSLGTNTGELFF. The CDR3 nucleotides read TGTGCCAGCAGCTTAGGGACCAACACCGGGGAGCTGTTTTTT.